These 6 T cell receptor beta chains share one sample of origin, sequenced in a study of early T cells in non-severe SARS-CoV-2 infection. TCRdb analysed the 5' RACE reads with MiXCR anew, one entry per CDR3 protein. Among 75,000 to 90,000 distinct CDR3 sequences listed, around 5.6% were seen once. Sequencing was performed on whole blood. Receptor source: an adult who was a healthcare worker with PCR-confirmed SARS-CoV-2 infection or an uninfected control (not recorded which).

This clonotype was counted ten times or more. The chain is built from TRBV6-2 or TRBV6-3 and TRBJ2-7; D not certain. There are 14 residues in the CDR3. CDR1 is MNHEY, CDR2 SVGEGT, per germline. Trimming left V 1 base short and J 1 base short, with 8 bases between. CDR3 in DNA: TGTGCCAGCAGTTACTACAAGATGTCCTACGAGCAGTACTTC. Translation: CASSYYKMSYEQYF.

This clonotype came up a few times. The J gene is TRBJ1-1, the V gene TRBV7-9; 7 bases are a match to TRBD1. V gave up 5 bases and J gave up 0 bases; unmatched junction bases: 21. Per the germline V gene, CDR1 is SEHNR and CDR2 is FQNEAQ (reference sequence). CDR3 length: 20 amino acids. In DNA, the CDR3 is TGTGCCAGCAGCCCCTATAGACAGGGTCCTTCCAGAAAGATGAACACTGAAGCTTTCTTT. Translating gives CASSPYRQGPSRKMNTEAFF. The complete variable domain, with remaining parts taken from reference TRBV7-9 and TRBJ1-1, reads DTGVSQNPRHKITKRGQNVTFRCDPISEHNRLYWYRQTLGQGPEFLTYFQNEAQLEKSRLLSDRFSAERPKGSFSTLEIQRTEQGDSAMYLCASSPYRQGPSRKMNTEAFFGQGTRLTVV.

CDR3 DNA sequence: TGTGCCAGCAGCAACGTCCTAGGAACCTACAATGAGCAGTTCTTC. This encodes CASSNVLGTYNEQFF. This chain links TRBV11-2 with TRBJ2-1; D is uncertain. The length of the CDR3 is 15 residues. The germline V and J ends were trimmed by 5 bases and 2 bases, with 13 bases remaining between them. The germline CDR1 and CDR2 sequences are SGHAT and FQNNGV.

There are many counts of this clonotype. The CDR3 spells CASSLVAGYNQPQHF. In DNA form, the CDR3 reads TGTGCCAGCAGCTTAGTGGCAGGGTACAATCAGCCCCAGCATTTT. The chain links TRBV7-2 to TRBJ1-5; D is possibly TRBD1 (5 bases). Germline V gene sequence: CDR1 SGHTA, CDR2 FQGNSA. V lost 1 base to trimming and J lost 3 bases, with 10 bases between them. The CDR3 contains 15 residues.

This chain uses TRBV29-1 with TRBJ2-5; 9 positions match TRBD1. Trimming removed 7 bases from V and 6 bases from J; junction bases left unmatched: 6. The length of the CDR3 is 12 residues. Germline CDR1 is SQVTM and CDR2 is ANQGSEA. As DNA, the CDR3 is TGCAGCGGGGGACAGGGCGACAAGACCCAGTACTTC. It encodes CSGGQGDKTQYF. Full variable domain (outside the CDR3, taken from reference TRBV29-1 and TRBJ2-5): SAVISQKPSRDICQRGTSLTIQCQVDSQVTMMFWYRQQPGQSLTLIATANQGSEATYESGFVIDKFPISRPNLTFSTLTVSNMSPEDSSIYLCSGGQGDKTQYFGPGTRLLVL.

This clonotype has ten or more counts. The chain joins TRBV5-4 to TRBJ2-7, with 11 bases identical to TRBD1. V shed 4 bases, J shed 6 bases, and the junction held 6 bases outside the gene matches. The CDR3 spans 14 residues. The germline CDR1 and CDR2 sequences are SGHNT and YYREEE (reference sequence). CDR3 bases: TGTGCCAGCAGCCCTGGACAGGGGGCGGGCGAGCAGTACTTC. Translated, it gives CASSPGQGAGEQYF.